Listed below are T cell receptor beta chains from one sample, sequenced in a study of spatial heterogeneity in lung cancer. TCRdb fed the 5' RACE reads into MiXCR, producing one record per CDR3 protein. Found here are about 10,000 distinct CDR3 sequences, 23% of them singletons; the top ten hold roughly 4.2%. This sample comprised PBMCs, obtained at follow-up. These receptors were obtained from a female donor with early-stage non-small cell lung cancer. Both conserved end residues are part of each CDR3. The order of the fields is V gene, clone size, J gene, D gene, CDR3 DNA, CDR3 protein. The D gene is left open where the match is weak. For some rows the clone size is stated as once, few or many, or as a class when expanded; others skip it.

TRBV3-1	NA	TRBJ1-2	NA	TGTGCCAGCAGCCTATCGGCTGGCAGATATGGCTACACCTTC	CASSLSAGRYGYTF
TRBV29-1	NA	TRBJ1-1	NA	TGCAGCGTTTGTGTCAGGGGAGGTACTGAAGCTTTCTTT	CSVCVRGGTEAFF
TRBV6-6	few	TRBJ2-1	TRBD2	TGTGCCAGCATTGAGACTAGCGGAACGAGCTCCTACAATGAGCAGTTCTTC	CASIETSGTSSYNEQFF
TRBV19	NA	TRBJ1-3	NA	TGTGCCAGTAGTCCGCCGGGACCGGCCTCTGGAAACACCATATATTTT	CASSPPGPASGNTIYF
TRBV7-2	few	TRBJ2-7	TRBD2	TGTGCCAGCAGCCCTCCGGGACTAGCGGGAAACGAGCAGTACTTC	CASSPPGLAGNEQYF
TRBV2	few	TRBJ2-5	TRBD1	TGTGCCAGCAGCTCGGGGGACAGGGCACAAGAGACCCAGTACTTC	CASSSGDRAQETQYF
TRBV3-1	medium-sized	TRBJ2-3	NA	TGTGCCAGCAGCCAAGTCGGAACAGATACGCAGTATTTT	CASSQVGTDTQYF
TRBV11-2	NA	TRBJ1-3	NA	TGTGCCAGCAGCCCTGGTTTGGGGTTCTCTGGAAACACCATATATTTT	CASSPGLGFSGNTIYF
TRBV20-1	NA	TRBJ1-1	TRBD1	TGCAGTGCTAGAGACCCGGGACAGGCGAACACTGAAGCTTTCTTT	CSARDPGQANTEAFF
TRBV6-2/TRBV6-3	NA	TRBJ2-3	TRBD1	TGTGCCAGCAGTTCTGGACAGGGCCACACAGATACGCAGTATTTT	CASSSGQGHTDTQYF
TRBV6-2/TRBV6-3	NA	TRBJ1-6	NA	TGTGCCAGCAGCTCACCGTTATTGGGGGACTATTCACCCCTCCACTTT	CASSSPLLGDYSPLHF
TRBV7-9	NA	TRBJ2-7	NA	TGTGCCAGCAGCTTACAACCTTTGCACGAGCAGTACTTC	CASSLQPLHEQYF
TRBV6-6	NA	TRBJ1-2	NA	TGTGCCAGCACCCCCGGGGTGAACTATGGCTACACCTTC	CASTPGVNYGYTF
TRBV30	medium-sized	TRBJ1-6	TRBD1	TGTGCCTGGAGTACAGGGGCAACCGGATCACCCCTCCACTTT	CAWSTGATGSPLHF
TRBV28	NA	TRBJ1-5	NA	TGTGCCAGCAGTTTGATGCAGGGGAAAGATCAGCCCCAGCATTTT	CASSLMQGKDQPQHF
TRBV7-8	few	TRBJ2-5	NA	TGTGCCAGCAGCTTATCCCGTGGGGCACTGGGAGAAGCGGAAGAGACCCAGTACTTC	CASSLSRGALGEAEETQYF
TRBV7-2	few	TRBJ2-5	NA	TGTGCCAGCAGTTCCTGGCAAGAGACCCAGTACTTC	CASSSWQETQYF
TRBV5-1	medium-sized	TRBJ2-5	NA	TGCGCCAGCAACCTATTGGGGCAAGAGACCCAGTACTTC	CASNLLGQETQYF
TRBV18	medium-sized	TRBJ2-1	TRBD2	TGTGCCAGCTCACCCCCTGGGCTAGCGGACGACGCCTACAATGAGCAGTTCTTC	CASSPPGLADDAYNEQFF
TRBV7-6	medium-sized	TRBJ2-1	TRBD2	TGTGCCAGCAGCTTAGTGGGACTAGCGGCCTACAATGAGCAGTTCTTC	CASSLVGLAAYNEQFF
TRBV7-2	NA	TRBJ1-5	NA	TGTGCCAGCAGCTTAGAGGGCCAGGGGAGTCGTCAGCCCCAGCATTTT	CASSLEGQGSRQPQHF
TRBV5-4	once	TRBJ2-2	TRBD1	TGTGCCAGCAGCTTGACCCGATTAGACAGGGCTACCGGGGAGCTGTTTTTT	CASSLTRLDRATGELFF
TRBV3-1	few	TRBJ2-2	NA	TGTGCCAGCAGCCAAGATCCTCTCCCTAGTGTGGGGGAGCTGTTTTTT	CASSQDPLPSVGELFF
TRBV20-1	few	TRBJ1-4	TRBD1	TGCAGTGCTAGACCGCCCGGGACAGGGGATGAAAAACTGTTTTTT	CSARPPGTGDEKLFF
TRBV28	NA	TRBJ2-1	NA	TGTGTCAGCAGCTTGAAGAATGAGCAGTTCTTC	CVSSLKNEQFF
TRBV7-9	NA	TRBJ2-3	TRBD2	TGTGCCAGCAGCTCGACTAGCTCGGGTACGCAGTATTTT	CASSSTSSGTQYF
TRBV7-9	medium-sized	TRBJ2-5	NA	TGTGCCAGCAGCTTCTCCCAAGAGACCCAGTACTTC	CASSFSQETQYF
TRBV20-1	NA	TRBJ2-7	TRBD1	TGCAGTGCTACGCGACAGGGGGCCTACGAGCAGTACTTC	CSATRQGAYEQYF
TRBV6-6	few	TRBJ1-5	NA	TGTGCCAGCAGTCGCTCAGAGGAGCCCCAGCATTTT	CASSRSEEPQHF
TRBV7-2	NA	TRBJ1-4	NA	TGTGCCAGCAGCTTAATAAGTGAAAAACTGTTTTTT	CASSLISEKLFF
TRBV12-3/TRBV12-4	NA	TRBJ2-4	TRBD2	TGTGCCAGCACCCCGGGACTACTTATTCAGTACTTC	CASTPGLLIQYF
TRBV6-1	NA	TRBJ2-1	NA	TGTGCCAGCAGTGAAGCCGTGGGGTCGGGTTACAATGAGCAGTTCTTC	CASSEAVGSGYNEQFF
TRBV11-2	NA	TRBJ2-5	NA	TGTGCCAGCAGCCCCCGCGGAGTCGGGGACCAAGAGACCCAGTACTTC	CASSPRGVGDQETQYF
TRBV5-1	medium-sized	TRBJ2-5	NA	TGCGCCAGCAGCCGTGAAAGGGGGGAGACCCAGTACTTC	CASSRERGETQYF
TRBV7-6	NA	TRBJ2-5	TRBD2	TGTGCCAGCAGCTCCCGACCATGGACTAGCGGGAGAGAGACCCAGTACTTC	CASSSRPWTSGRETQYF
TRBV18	NA	TRBJ1-2	NA	TGTGCCAGCTCACCACGAGGAGGCGACGGCTACACCTTC	CASSPRGGDGYTF
TRBV4-2	NA	TRBJ2-5	TRBD2	TGTGCCAGCAGCCAAGATCCTCTCAGTGAGGGACTAGCGGGAGAGACCCAGTACTTC	CASSQDPLSEGLAGETQYF
TRBV12-5	medium-sized	TRBJ2-7	NA	TGTGCTAGTGCCCTAGACTCGCCCTCCTACGAGCAGTACTTC	CASALDSPSYEQYF
TRBV2	NA	TRBJ2-7	NA	TGTGCCAGCGGGGCGGGGCACAGCTACGAGCAGTACTTC	CASGAGHSYEQYF
TRBV7-2	few	TRBJ2-7	NA	TGTGCCAGCAGCTGGGCTCCCAGCTCCTACGAGCAGTACTTC	CASSWAPSSYEQYF
TRBV20-1	few	TRBJ2-2	TRBD2	TGCAGTGCTACCATCGGCGGGAGCAACACCGGGGAGCTGTTTTTT	CSATIGGSNTGELFF
TRBV18	NA	TRBJ1-2	NA	TGTGCCAGCTCACCAAGCGGAGGGGTCGGCGGCTACACCTTC	CASSPSGGVGGYTF
TRBV14	few	TRBJ2-3	TRBD2	TGTGCCAGCAGCCAAGGGAGGACTAGCCGGGGGGATACGCAGTATTTT	CASSQGRTSRGDTQYF
TRBV5-4	few	TRBJ2-2	NA	TGTGCCAGCAGAAGGGACAACGGGGAGCTGTTTTTT	CASRRDNGELFF
TRBV5-1	NA	TRBJ1-4	NA	TGCGCCAGCAGCTTGGTCGGGGGAGGCCTGGACGAAAAACTGTTTTTT	CASSLVGGGLDEKLFF
TRBV29-1	NA	TRBJ1-1	NA	TGCAGCGCGGAAAAGGGCACTGAAGCTTTCTTT	CSAEKGTEAFF
TRBV19	NA	TRBJ2-7	TRBD2	TGTGCCAGTAGTATACAGCGGGAGTCCTACGAGCAGTACTTC	CASSIQRESYEQYF
TRBV7-3	NA	TRBJ1-1	NA	TGTGCCAGCAGCTCCCAGTTAGGTCGGGACACTGAAGCTTTCTTT	CASSSQLGRDTEAFF
TRBV9	NA	TRBJ1-6	NA	TGTGCCAGCGGCCGGGAGTTGCTTTATAATTCACCCCTCCACTTT	CASGRELLYNSPLHF
TRBV10-2	few	TRBJ2-3	NA	TGCGCCAGCACGCATAATCGAGATACGCAGTATTTT	CASTHNRDTQYF
TRBV28	NA	TRBJ1-5	TRBD1	TGTGCCAGCAGTAATACCGGGACAGGGCGCGTGAAGCCCCAGCATTTT	CASSNTGTGRVKPQHF
TRBV19	NA	TRBJ2-7	NA	TGTGCCAGTAGTGGAAGACTAGGACTACAGGGTGGAGAGGGGCAGTACTTC	CASSGRLGLQGGEGQYF
TRBV29-1	NA	TRBJ2-1	TRBD2	TGCAGCGTGGGGACTAGCGGGTTCAGCTCCTACAATGAGCAGTTCTTC	CSVGTSGFSSYNEQFF
TRBV3-1	few	TRBJ1-5	NA	TGTGCCAGCAGCCAAATGAATCAGCCCCAGCATTTT	CASSQMNQPQHF
TRBV7-9	NA	TRBJ1-1	NA	TGTGCCAGCAGCCAACTAATGAACACTGAAGCTTTCTTT	CASSQLMNTEAFF